The next 3 T cell receptor beta chains were all read from a single sample in a study of blood T cells in healthy people across ages. A second roughly 6 to 11 cycle PCR used barcoded and J-beta primers. A single record per CDR3 protein comes from TCRdb applying MiXCR to the 5' RACE reads. The sample has about 1,600,000 distinct CDR3 sequences, approximately 40% seen once. Sequencing input: blood. Receptors originate from a woman aged 18-29 years in good health.

The V call is TRBV6-6, the J call TRBJ1-3; TRBD1 matches at 7 bases. There are 15 residues in the CDR3. CDR1 is MNHNY and CDR2 is SVGAGI in the germline V gene (reference sequence). Trimming removed 4 bases from V and 0 bases from J; junction bases left unmatched: 3. The CDR3 DNA follows: TGTGCCAGCAGTTTGACAGGGACCTCTGGAAACACCATATATTTT. Translation: CASSLTGTSGNTIYF.

A few counts support this clonotype. The V call is TRBV3-1, the J call TRBJ1-2; possibly TRBD1 for D (5 bases). Looked up from germline, CDR1 is LGHDT and CDR2 is YNNKEL (reference sequence). The ends were cut back, 1 base at V and 2 bases at J, with 17 bases in the middle. CDR3 length: 17 amino acids. CDR3 coding DNA: TGTGCCAGCAGCCAAGGTGACGGGACGGCTCTAAACTATGGCTACACCTTC. Translating it yields CASSQGDGTALNYGYTF.

This clonotype was seen only a few times. This chain uses TRBV20-1 with TRBJ2-7; either TRBD1 or TRBD2 may fit D (5 bases each). Trimming cost V 5 bases and J 2 bases, with 13 bases left between them. Germline values: CDR1 DFQATT, CDR2 SNEGSKA (reference sequence). This CDR3 is 13 amino acids long. CDR3 DNA sequence: TGCAGTGCTGAGGACGAGGGGACCTACGAGCAGTACTTC. It encodes CSAEDEGTYEQYF.